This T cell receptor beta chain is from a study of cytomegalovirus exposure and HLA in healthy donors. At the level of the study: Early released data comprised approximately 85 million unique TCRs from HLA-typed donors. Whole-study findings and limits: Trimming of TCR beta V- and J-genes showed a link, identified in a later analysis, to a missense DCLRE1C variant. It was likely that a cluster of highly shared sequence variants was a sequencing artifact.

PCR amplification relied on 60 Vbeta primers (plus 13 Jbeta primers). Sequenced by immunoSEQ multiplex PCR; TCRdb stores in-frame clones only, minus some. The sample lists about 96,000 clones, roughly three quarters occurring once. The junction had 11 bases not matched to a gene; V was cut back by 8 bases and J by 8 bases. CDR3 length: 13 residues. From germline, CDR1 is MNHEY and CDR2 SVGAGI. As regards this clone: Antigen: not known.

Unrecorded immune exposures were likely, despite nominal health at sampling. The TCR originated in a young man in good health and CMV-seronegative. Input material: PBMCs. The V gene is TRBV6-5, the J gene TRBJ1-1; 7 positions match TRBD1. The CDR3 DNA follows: TGTGCCAGCGGCGGTAGTTTGGGACAGGAAGCTTTCTTT. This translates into CASGGSLGQEAFF.